Below are 24 T cell receptor beta chains sequenced from a single sample in a study of T-cell reconstitution after alpha-beta-depleted transplantation in children. It was with unique molecular identifiers that the TCRbeta library was prepared. TCRdb reprocessed the PCR reads via MiXCR and lists one record per CDR3 protein. The repertoire holds about 870,000 distinct CDR3 sequences, with approximately 15% as singletons. The sequencing used PBMCs, mostly from graft donor cells, collected 360 days after TCRalphabeta/CD19-depleted stem cell transplant. These receptors originate from a male patient aged 10 to 17 who had a stem cell transplant for acute lymphoblastic leukemia, so the T cells may come from the graft donor.

This clonotype was recorded a few times. The rearrangement uses TRBV9 and TRBJ2-1; weak D call: TRBD1 (6 bases). Germline CDR1 is SGDLS and CDR2 is YYNGEE. The V gene lost 3 bases and the J gene lost 6 bases, with 19 bases spanning the gap. The length of the CDR3 is 16 residues. CDR3 region: CASSEPSRDTRNEQFF. CDR3 DNA sequence: TGTGCCAGCAGCGAACCATCCCGGGACACCCGCAATGAGCAGTTCTTC.

The sample holds a few counts of this clonotype. This chain uses TRBV9 with TRBJ2-7; the D gene is possibly TRBD2 (6 bases). The CDR3 sequence is 15 residues long. In germline, CDR1 is SGDLS, CDR2 YYNGEE. Trimming removed 0 bases at V and 7 bases at J, with 17 bases between. The DNA of the CDR3 is TGTGCCAGCAGCGTAGGGGGACTCGGGGTAGAGGAGCAGTACTTC. Translated, it gives CASSVGGLGVEEQYF.

The chain couples TRBV4-1 to TRBJ2-1; TRBD1 is a possible D gene (6 bases). This CDR3 region has 16 residues. Trimming cost V 4 bases and J 0 bases, with 13 bases left between them. The germline V gene has CDR1 MGHRA and CDR2 YSYEKL. For the CDR3, the DNA is TGCGCCAGCAGCCTCCTTCAAGGGGGCTCCTACAATGAGCAGTTCTTC. Translating gives CASSLLQGGSYNEQFF.

This clonotype has more than one count but fewer than ten. At one end the junction does not follow the germline gene, possibly because of a read error. The chain employs TRBV5-6 and TRBJ2-1, with D unclear. Germline CDR1 and CDR2: SGHDT and YYEEEE. This CDR3 comprises 13 residues. CDR3 region: CASRLGNRGEQFF. DNA for the CDR3: TGTGCCAGCAGGTTGGGGAATCGTGGTGAGCAGTTCTTC.

Only a few counts were recorded for this clonotype. The chain couples TRBV29-1 to TRBJ2-7; 7 nucleotides line up with TRBD2. Germline CDR1 SQVTM, CDR2 ANQGSEA. The trim removed 4 bases at V and 3 bases at J, leaving 12 bases unmatched. This CDR3 region has 15 residues. CDR3 sequence (DNA): TGCAGCGTTGTAATTGGGTCTAGCGGTTTCTACGAGCAGTACTTC. It specifies CSVVIGSSGFYEQYF.

The V and J genes are TRBV7-3 and TRBJ2-3; 10 nucleotides match TRBD2. The V and J ends lost 6 bases and 5 bases, in that order; junction bases with no gene match: 2. The germline V gene encodes CDR1 SGHTA and CDR2 FQGTGA. There are 13 residues in the CDR3. CDR3 sequence reads: CASSIAGGDTQYF. For the CDR3, the DNA is TGTGCCAGCAGTATAGCGGGAGGAGATACGCAGTATTTT.

Notes on this clonotype: A single base separates this from a much larger clone, so it may be a read error. No conserved phenylalanine or tryptophan ends this CDR3, so it is likely a read error. The chain uses TRBV5-1 and TRBJ2-7; the match to TRBD2 covers 7 bases. V lost 3 bases to trimming and J lost 4 bases; unmatched junction nucleotides: 7. Germline CDR1 and CDR2: SGHRS and YFSETQ. The CDR3 totals 14 residues. The CDR3, as DNA: TGCGCCAGCAGCTATACGCCGGGGGGATACGAGCAGTACTCC. Translation gives CASSYTPGGYEQYS.

This clonotype was picked up a small number of times. V gene TRBV12-3 or TRBV12-4 combines with J gene TRBJ1-2; D unresolved. CDR3 size: 13 residues. Trimming pared 10 bases from V and 4 bases from J, leaving 16 bases between. CDR3 in DNA: TGTGCCACCACCCCAGAAGGGAGCTATGGCTACACCTTC. This sequence encodes CATTPEGSYGYTF.

The V and J genes are TRBV11-3 and TRBJ2-5; TRBD2 is a possible D gene (6 bases). Trimming stripped 4 bases from V and 1 base from J, with 13 bases between. The V gene's germline CDR1 is SGHNT and CDR2 YENEEA. The CDR3 runs 15 residues. The CDR3 is CASSSPGGFQETQYF. The DNA of the CDR3 is TGTGCCAGCAGCTCCCCTGGGGGGTTCCAAGAGACCCAGTACTTC.

This clonotype was observed a few times. The V call is TRBV5-5, the J call TRBJ1-1; 8 bases map to TRBD1. With 6 bases clipped from V and 8 bases from J, the junction kept 9 bases outside the gene matches. This CDR3 region has 13 residues. The germline V gene encodes CDR1 SGHKS and CDR2 YYEKEE (reference sequence). This chain's CDR3 is CASTATGALEAFF. The CDR3 DNA follows: TGTGCCAGCACGGCGACAGGGGCGTTGGAAGCTTTCTTT.

This clonotype was counted between two and nine times. This chain joins TRBV12-3 or TRBV12-4 and TRBJ1-5; 9 bases align to TRBD1. The junction had 6 bases not matched to a gene; V was cut back by 4 bases and J by 2 bases. CDR3 size: 16 residues. The CDR3 is CASSWGQGRGNQPQHF. For the CDR3, the DNA is TGTGCCAGCAGTTGGGGACAGGGAAGGGGCAATCAGCCCCAGCATTTT.

CDR3 in amino acids: CASSQEGGRETQYF. The CDR3 DNA follows: TGTGCCAGCAGCCAAGAGGGGGGGCGAGAGACCCAGTACTTC. The V call is TRBV3-1, the J call TRBJ2-5, with D perhaps TRBD2 (7 bases). V gave up 0 bases and J gave up 4 bases, with 9 bases separating them. CDR1 is LGHDT, CDR2 YNNKEL, per germline (reference sequence). The CDR3 runs 14 residues.

V usage is TRBV10-3 and J usage is TRBJ2-3, with 8 bases that match TRBD2. Looked up from germline, CDR1 is ENHRY and CDR2 is SYGVKD. CDR3 length: 17 amino acids. The J segment lost 5 bases and the V segment lost 2 bases, leaving 12 bases of the junction unmatched. CDR3 DNA sequence: TGTGCCATCAGTGAGCCTGGAACAGCGGGAGACGAAGATACGCAGTATTTT. Its protein product is CAISEPGTAGDEDTQYF.

This sequence joins TRBV9 and TRBJ2-7, with D tentatively TRBD1 or TRBD2 (5 bases each). The germline V gene encodes CDR1 SGDLS and CDR2 YYNGEE. V was cut by 0 bases and J by 6 bases, with 13 bases left in between. CDR3 length equals 14 residues. The CDR3 DNA follows: TGTGCCAGCAGCGTAGCCGGGGCCCCAGGCGAGCAGTACTTC. Residues: CASSVAGAPGEQYF.

This clonotype was seen many times. The V and J genes are TRBV11-2 and TRBJ2-1, with 10 positions matching TRBD2. With V trimmed by 5 bases and J by 7 bases, 11 bases remained unmatched. CDR3 length: 16 amino acids. CDR1 and CDR2 (germline): SGHAT, FQNNGV. The CDR3 is CASSAALAGLRNEQFF. In DNA, the CDR3 is TGTGCCAGCAGCGCCGCACTAGCGGGATTAAGAAATGAGCAGTTCTTC.

The gene calls are TRBV4-1 and TRBJ2-7, with 13 positions matching TRBD2. Germline CDR1 MGHRA, CDR2 YSYEKL. This CDR3 has 16 amino acids. Trimming took 3 bases from V and 6 from J; bases not matched to a gene: 8. The CDR3 DNA reads as TGCGCCAGCAGCCATGAGACTAGCGGGAGGTTAGGCGAGCAGTACTTC. Protein product: CASSHETSGRLGEQYF.

This clonotype was found a few times. The chain carries TRBV12-3 or TRBV12-4 and TRBJ1-5; 7 nucleotides line up with TRBD1. The CDR3 length is 16 residues. Trimming removed 8 bases from V and 1 base from J; junction bases left unmatched: 11. For the CDR3, the DNA is TGTGCCAGCGTGTTAGAAGGGGGCGGAAGCAATCAGCCCCAGCATTTT. Encoded protein: CASVLEGGGSNQPQHF.

The chain couples TRBV11-2 to TRBJ2-1; 15 bases line up with TRBD2. V lost 4 bases, J lost 4 bases, and 11 bases stayed unmatched. The CDR3 totals 19 residues. Germline V gives CDR1 SGHAT, CDR2 FQNNGV. Here the CDR3 reads CASSSHRTSGRARYNEQFF. The CDR3 nucleotides are TGTGCCAGCAGCTCCCACCGGACTAGCGGGAGGGCAAGATACAATGAGCAGTTCTTC.

The rearrangement links TRBV5-1 to TRBJ2-1, with TRBD2 matching over 10 bases. Germline V gene sequence: CDR1 SGHRS, CDR2 YFSETQ. This CDR3 is built from 16 residues. Trimming cost V 4 bases and J 7 bases; bases outside gene matches: 11. The CDR3 nucleotides read TGCGCCAGCAGCCCCGGTCCTAGCGGGAGTGGGAATGAGCAGTTCTTC. It codes for CASSPGPSGSGNEQFF.

The J gene is TRBJ2-5, the V gene TRBV29-1, with D possibly matching TRBD1 (6 bases). There are 13 residues in the CDR3. Trimming removed 3 bases from V and 1 base from J, with 9 bases in between. Germline V gives CDR1 SQVTM, CDR2 ANQGSEA. CDR3 in DNA: TGCAGCGTTGACCCCAGGGGCCAAGAGACCCAGTACTTC. Protein product: CSVDPRGQETQYF.

This clonotype was seen only a few times. V is TRBV9 and J is TRBJ1-1; D ambiguous. Trimming left V 0 bases short and J 3 bases short, with 9 bases between. CDR1 and CDR2 (germline): SGDLS, YYNGEE. The CDR3 has 14 amino acids. DNA for the CDR3: TGTGCCAGCAGCGTAGCTCCCGGTGACACTGAAGCTTTCTTT. It specifies CASSVAPGDTEAFF.

This chain joins TRBV27 and TRBJ2-1, with D possibly matching TRBD2 (5 bases). V lost 3 bases and J 4 bases, leaving 13 bases between the germline ends. Per the germline V gene, CDR1 is MNHEY and CDR2 is SMNVEV (reference sequence). The CDR3 covers 15 residues. The CDR3 loop is CASSFGAGLYNEQFF. The DNA of the CDR3 is TGTGCCAGCAGTTTCGGTGCGGGCCTGTACAATGAGCAGTTCTTC.

The rearrangement joins TRBV7-9 to TRBJ1-3; tentative D call: TRBD1 (6 bases). Trimming took off 4 bases at V and 0 bases at J, with 13 bases between the two ends. The length of the CDR3 is 16 residues. Germline CDR1 reads SEHNR; CDR2 reads FQNEAQ (reference sequence). The CDR3 region is CASSSDRLFSGNTIYF. The DNA of the CDR3 is TGTGCCAGCAGCTCGGACAGACTATTCTCTGGAAACACCATATATTTT.

This chain joins TRBV29-1 and TRBJ2-5, with D tentatively TRBD1 or TRBD2 (6 bases each). With 0 bases removed from V and 3 bases from J, the gap between germline ends came to 17 bases. This CDR3 comprises 16 residues. Germline assignment: CDR1 SQVTM and CDR2 ANQGSEA. CDR3 region: CSVEDPRGAREETQYF. CDR3 bases: TGCAGCGTTGAAGATCCGAGGGGGGCGCGGGAAGAGACCCAGTACTTC.